One and the same sample provided the 10 T cell receptor beta chains below, sequenced in a study of cytomegalovirus exposure and HLA in healthy donors. PCR employed 60 Vbeta and 13 Jbeta primers. Using immunoSEQ multiplex PCR, the repertoire was profiled, and TCRdb retains in-frame clones only, with some absent. The table records around 100,000 clones, over 75% of them present only once. Input material: PBMCs. These receptor sequences come from a woman between 18 and 29 years old in good health and CMV-seropositive.

The V call is TRBV7-9, the J call TRBJ1-2; D is perhaps TRBD1 (5 bases). Trimming stripped 5 bases from V and 7 bases from J, with 11 bases between. CDR1 SEHNR and CDR2 FQNEAQ come from the germline V gene (reference sequence). CDR3 length equals 12 residues. The CDR3 DNA sequence: TGTGCCAGCAGCCCAGCCGGGGGTGGCTACACCTTC. It is translated as CASSPAGGGYTF.

This clone has only one observation. The chain links TRBV28 to TRBJ2-7, with D perhaps TRBD1 (5 bases). The V end was cut by 2 bases, the J end by 2 bases, with 13 bases between. CDR1 and CDR2 from the germline V gene are MDHEN and SYDVKM. The CDR3 has 15 residues. The CDR3 nucleotides are TGTGCCAGCAGTTTAATTATCCCAGGGACCTACGAGCAGTACTTC. Protein: CASSLIIPGTYEQYF.

The sample holds one count of this clone. This chain uses TRBV5-1 with TRBJ2-1; the match to TRBD2 covers 8 bases. The CDR3 runs to 16 residues. Germline V gene sequence: CDR1 SGHRS, CDR2 YFSETQ. The junction had 10 bases not matched to a gene; V was cut back by 4 bases and J by 4 bases. The CDR3 spells CASSKDSGNSYNEQFF. CDR3 bases: TGCGCCAGCAGCAAAGATAGCGGGAATTCGTACAATGAGCAGTTCTTC.

The genes are TRBV5-6 and TRBJ2-1; 9 nucleotides line up with TRBD1. V lost 5 bases, J lost 3 bases, and 6 bases stayed unmatched. Germline V gives CDR1 SGHDT, CDR2 YYEEEE. The CDR3 extends over 15 amino acids. The CDR3: CASRPPGQGYNEQFF. The CDR3 nucleotides are TGTGCCAGCAGGCCGCCGGGACAGGGCTACAATGAGCAGTTCTTC.

The chain has TRBV6-5 and TRBJ2-1, with D possibly being TRBD2 (7 bases). Trimming removed 4 bases from V and 10 bases from J, with 17 bases in between. The germline gives CDR1 MNHEY, CDR2 SVGAGI. The CDR3 extends over 14 amino acids. This CDR3 reads CASSSEIAGAEQFF. The CDR3 DNA sequence: TGTGCCAGCAGTTCCGAAATTGCGGGGGCCGAGCAGTTCTTC.

This chain uses TRBV9 with TRBJ2-7; D perhaps matches TRBD2 (5 bases). V was pared by 0 bases and J by 7 bases, with 11 bases between. The CDR3 extends over 13 amino acids. Per the germline V gene, CDR1 is SGDLS and CDR2 is YYNGEE. The CDR3: CASSVGAPGEQYF. The CDR3 DNA reads as TGTGCCAGCAGCGTAGGGGCGCCGGGAGAGCAGTACTTC.

The rearrangement joins TRBV11-2 to TRBJ2-3, with 8 bases aligning to TRBD2. Germline CDR1 is SGHAT and CDR2 is FQNNGV. Trimming at V came to 5 bases and at J to 6 bases, leaving 16 bases not matched to a gene. The CDR3 has 17 residues. For the CDR3, the DNA is TGTGCCAGCAGCCCCGGGGGGGCTAGCGGTACCCTGGATACGCAGTATTTT. Encoded protein: CASSPGGASGTLDTQYF.

The rearrangement joins TRBV28 to TRBJ1-5; 7 bases match TRBD1. The V gene's germline CDR1 is MDHEN and CDR2 SYDVKM. The V segment lost 5 bases and the J segment 2 bases; nucleotides outside the gene matches: 0. The CDR3 is 13 amino acids. CDR3 in amino acids: CASSGQGNQPQHF. For the CDR3, the DNA is TGTGCCAGCAGTGGACAGGGCAATCAGCCCCAGCATTTT.

This chain joins TRBV27 and TRBJ1-2; D is undetermined. Germline CDR1 reads MNHEY; CDR2 reads SMNVEV (reference sequence). Trimming pared 8 bases from V and 3 bases from J, leaving 16 bases between. This CDR3 has 14 residues. The chain's CDR3 is CASPMRDLDYGYTF. The CDR3 nucleotides are TGTGCCAGCCCTATGCGGGATTTGGACTATGGCTACACCTTC.

V usage is TRBV5-5 and J usage is TRBJ2-7; no firm D call. The germline CDR1 and CDR2 sequences are SGHKS and YYEKEE (reference sequence). The CDR3 loop spans 12 amino acids. V lost 0 bases and J lost 5, with 6 bases in between. In nucleotides, the CDR3 is TGTGCCAGCAGCTTGGGGTCGGACGAGCAGTACTTC. Protein: CASSLGSDEQYF.